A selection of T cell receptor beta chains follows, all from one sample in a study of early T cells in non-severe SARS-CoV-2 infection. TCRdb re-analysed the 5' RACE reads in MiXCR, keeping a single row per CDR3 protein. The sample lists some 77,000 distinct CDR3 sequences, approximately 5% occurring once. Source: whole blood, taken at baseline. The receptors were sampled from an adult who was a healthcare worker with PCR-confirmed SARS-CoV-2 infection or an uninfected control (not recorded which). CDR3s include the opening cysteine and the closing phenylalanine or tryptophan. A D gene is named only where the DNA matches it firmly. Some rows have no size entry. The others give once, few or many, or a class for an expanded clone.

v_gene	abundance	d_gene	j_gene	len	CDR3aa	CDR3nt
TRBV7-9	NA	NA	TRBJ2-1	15	CASSSPDRHVNEQFF	TGTGCCAGCAGCTCCCCGGACCGCCACGTAAATGAGCAGTTCTTC
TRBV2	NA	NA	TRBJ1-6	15	CASRGEDSLGSPLHF	TGTGCCAGCAGGGGAGAGGACAGCCTAGGATCACCCCTCCACTTT
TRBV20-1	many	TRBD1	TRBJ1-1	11	CSVPTGRDAFF	TGCAGTGTCCCGACAGGGAGAGACGCTTTCTTT
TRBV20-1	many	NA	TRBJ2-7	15	CSARASGTGPYEQYF	TGCAGTGCTCGGGCGTCCGGGACCGGACCCTACGAGCAGTACTTC
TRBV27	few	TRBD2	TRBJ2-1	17	CASSLSTSGRASNEQFF	TGTGCCAGCAGTTTATCCACTAGCGGGAGGGCCAGCAATGAGCAGTTCTTC
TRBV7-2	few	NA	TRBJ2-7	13	CASSLKGPSEQYF	TGTGCCAGCAGCTTAAAGGGCCCTAGCGAGCAGTACTTC
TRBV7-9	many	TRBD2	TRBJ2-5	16	CASSSGLAGPDSTQYF	TGTGCCAGCAGTTCGGGACTAGCGGGCCCTGACTCGACCCAGTACTTC
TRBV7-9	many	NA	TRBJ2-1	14	CASSLELADNEQFF	TGTGCCAGCAGCTTAGAACTAGCCGACAATGAGCAGTTCTTC
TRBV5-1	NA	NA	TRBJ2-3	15	CASSLEGARTDTQYF	TGCGCCAGCAGCTTGGAAGGGGCCCGCACAGATACGCAGTATTTT
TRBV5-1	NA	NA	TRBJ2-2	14	CASSLGENTGELFF	TGCGCCAGCAGCTTGGGAGAGAACACCGGGGAGCTGTTTTTT
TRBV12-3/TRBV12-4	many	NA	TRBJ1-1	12	CASSSDYSEAFF	TGTGCCAGCAGTTCGGACTATTCGGAAGCTTTCTTT
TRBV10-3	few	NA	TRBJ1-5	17	CAISESMWESSNQPQHF	TGTGCCATCAGTGAGAGTATGTGGGAATCGAGCAATCAGCCCCAGCATTTT
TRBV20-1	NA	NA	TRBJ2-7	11	CSARKAYEQYF	TGCAGTGCTAGAAAGGCTTACGAGCAGTACTTC
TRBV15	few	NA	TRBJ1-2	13	CATSISRHYGYTF	TGTGCCACCAGCATATCCAGGCACTATGGCTACACCTTC
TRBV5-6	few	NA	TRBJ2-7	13	CASSLVPGYEQYF	TGTGCCAGCAGCTTGGTTCCTGGTTACGAGCAGTACTTC
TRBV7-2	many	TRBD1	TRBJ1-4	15	CASSTGQGQIEKLFF	TGTGCCAGCAGCACGGGACAGGGACAAATTGAAAAACTGTTTTTT
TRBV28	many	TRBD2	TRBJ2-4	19	CASSFAPGTSGTKANIQYF	TGTGCCAGCAGTTTTGCCCCCGGGACTAGCGGGACCAAAGCAAACATTCAGTACTTC
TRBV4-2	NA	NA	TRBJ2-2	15	CASSPGAGNTGELFF	TGTGCCAGCAGCCCGGGGGCCGGGAACACCGGGGAGCTGTTTTTT
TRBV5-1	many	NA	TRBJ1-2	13	CASSLAAGSGYTF	TGCGCCAGCAGCTTGGCCGCGGGTTCTGGCTACACCTTC
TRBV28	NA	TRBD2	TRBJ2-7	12	CASSPGGREQYF	TGTGCCAGCAGTCCGGGGGGAAGGGAGCAGTACTTC
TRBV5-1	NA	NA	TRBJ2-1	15	CASSLAGTPNNEQFF	TGCGCCAGCAGCTTGGCCGGGACTCCGAACAATGAGCAGTTCTTC
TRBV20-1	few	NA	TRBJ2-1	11	CSADSYNEQFF	TGCAGTGCTGACTCTTACAATGAGCAGTTCTTC
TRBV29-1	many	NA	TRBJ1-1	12	CSGYYSSTGAFF	TGCAGCGGCTACTACAGTAGCACGGGAGCTTTCTTT
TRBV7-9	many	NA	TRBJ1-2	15	CASSPSSDLVYGYTF	TGTGCCAGCAGCCCCTCGTCGGACCTTGTCTATGGCTACACCTTC
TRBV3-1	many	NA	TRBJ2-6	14	CASSQTAGANVLTF	TGTGCCAGCAGCCAGACAGCTGGGGCCAACGTCCTGACTTTC
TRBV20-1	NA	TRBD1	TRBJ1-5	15	CSARAPNRGGQPQHF	TGCAGTGCTAGAGCCCCTAACAGGGGAGGTCAGCCCCAGCATTTT
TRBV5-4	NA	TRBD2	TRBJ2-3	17	CASSVGLAGDRSDTQYF	TGTGCCAGCAGCGTGGGACTAGCGGGAGATAGGTCAGATACGCAGTATTTT
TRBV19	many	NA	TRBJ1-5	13	CASRLGALQPQHF	TGTGCCAGTAGGCTGGGGGCTCTTCAGCCCCAGCATTTT
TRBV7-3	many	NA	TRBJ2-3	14	CASSHGLVGDTQYF	TGTGCCAGCAGCCACGGATTAGTAGGAGATACGCAGTATTTT
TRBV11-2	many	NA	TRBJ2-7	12	CASSFYSYEQYF	TGTGCCAGCAGCTTTTACAGCTACGAGCAGTACTTC
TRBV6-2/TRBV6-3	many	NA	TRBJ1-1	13	CASSYSWQGEAFF	TGTGCCAGCAGTTACTCATGGCAGGGGGAAGCTTTCTTT
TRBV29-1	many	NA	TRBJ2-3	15	CSVEDSGVGTDTQYF	TGCAGCGTTGAAGATTCTGGCGTTGGCACAGATACGCAGTATTTT
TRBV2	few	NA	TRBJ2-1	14	CASMGEHAYNEQFF	TGTGCCAGCATGGGGGAGCATGCCTACAATGAGCAGTTCTTC
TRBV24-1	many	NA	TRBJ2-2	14	CATMGRANTGELFF	TGTGCCACCATGGGCAGGGCGAACACCGGGGAGCTGTTTTTT
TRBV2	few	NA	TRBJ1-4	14	CASKPGAVDEKLFF	TGTGCCAGCAAGCCAGGGGCCGTTGATGAAAAACTGTTTTTT
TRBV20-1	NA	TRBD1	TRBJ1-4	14	CSAMVTGWGEKLFF	TGCAGTGCTATGGTGACAGGGTGGGGAGAAAAACTGTTTTTT
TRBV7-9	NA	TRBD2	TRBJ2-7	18	CASSPRKFSSGRDDEQYF	TGTGCCAGCAGCCCGCGTAAATTTTCAAGCGGGAGGGATGACGAGCAGTACTTC
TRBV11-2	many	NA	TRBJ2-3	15	CASSPQGTSTDTQYF	TGTGCCAGCAGCCCGCAGGGGACAAGCACAGATACGCAGTATTTT
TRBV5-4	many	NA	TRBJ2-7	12	CASSQDLSEQYF	TGTGCCAGCAGCCAAGATTTGTCCGAGCAGTACTTC
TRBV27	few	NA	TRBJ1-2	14	CASSPGLRAGGYTF	TGTGCCAGCAGTCCGGGCCTCAGGGCGGGCGGCTACACCTTC
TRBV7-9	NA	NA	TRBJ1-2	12	CASSTGPYGYTF	TGTGCCAGCAGCACAGGGCCCTATGGCTACACCTTC
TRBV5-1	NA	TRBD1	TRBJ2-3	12	CASSSARGTQYF	TGCGCCAGCAGCTCGGCCAGGGGGACGCAGTATTTT
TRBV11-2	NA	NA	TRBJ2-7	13	CASSLEFRGEQYF	TGTGCCAGCAGCTTAGAGTTCAGGGGCGAGCAGTACTTC
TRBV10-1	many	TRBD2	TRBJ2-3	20	CASSEEPLAGGPIGTDTQYF	TGCGCCAGCAGTGAGGAACCACTAGCGGGAGGGCCGATAGGCACAGATACGCAGTATTTT
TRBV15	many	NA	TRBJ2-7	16	CATSSPQDGGLHEQYF	TGTGCCACCAGCAGCCCCCAGGACGGGGGCCTTCACGAGCAGTACTTC
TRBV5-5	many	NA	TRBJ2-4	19	CASSFDIRGGNLAKNIQYF	TGTGCCAGCAGCTTTGACATAAGGGGCGGCAATCTAGCCAAAAACATTCAGTACTTC
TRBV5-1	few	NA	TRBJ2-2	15	CASSLAGENTGELFF	TGCGCCAGCAGCTTAGCTGGGGAGAACACCGGGGAGCTGTTTTTT
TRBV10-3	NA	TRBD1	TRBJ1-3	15	CAISRDRPPGNTIYF	TGTGCCATCAGCCGGGACAGACCCCCTGGAAACACCATATATTTT
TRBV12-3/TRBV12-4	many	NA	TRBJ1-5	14	CASSFLGPGQPQHF	TGTGCCAGCAGTTTCCTGGGCCCCGGGCAGCCCCAGCATTTT
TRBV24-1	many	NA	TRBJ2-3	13	CATSDQSTDTQYF	TGTGCCACCAGTGATCAGAGCACAGATACGCAGTATTTT
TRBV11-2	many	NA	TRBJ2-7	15	CASSLGPGSSYEQYF	TGTGCCAGCAGCTTAGGCCCTGGCAGCTCCTACGAGCAGTACTTC
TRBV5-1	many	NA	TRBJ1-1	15	CASSLSPGMNTEAFF	TGCGCCAGCAGCTTGTCCCCAGGGATGAACACTGAAGCTTTCTTT
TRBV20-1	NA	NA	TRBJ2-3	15	CSSRRTRTSTDTQYF	TGCAGTTCTCGGCGGACCCGAACCAGCACAGATACGCAGTATTTT
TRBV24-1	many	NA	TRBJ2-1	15	CATSDRPDGRNEQFF	TGTGCCACCAGTGACCGCCCCGACGGCCGCAATGAGCAGTTCTTC
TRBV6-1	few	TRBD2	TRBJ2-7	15	CASKLIAGGHYEQYF	TGTGCCAGCAAGTTAATAGCGGGAGGACACTACGAGCAGTACTTC